This TCR beta chain was captured by sequencing in a study of a mutant IDH1 vaccine in newly diagnosed glioma. Study-level background: Most had both radiotherapy and temozolomide beforehand; others had only one.

This clone is a singleton in its sample. What it binds is unknown. This table comes from immunoSEQ multiplex PCR, and its TCRdb copy is limited to in-frame clones, with some not included. The sample shows some 32,000 clones, 89% of them seen only once. The V gene's germline CDR1 is KGHSH and CDR2 LQKENI. Trimming took off 3 bases at V and 2 bases at J, with 15 bases between the two ends. The CDR3 is made up of 16 amino acids. Described time point: week 47, end of study. What each vaccine dose contained was 300 ug of mutant IDH1 20-mer peptide, accompanied by topical imiquimod. The TCR originated in a man in his forties or fifties with glioma. Specimen: PBMCs, collected from a glioma patient whose treatment included an IDH1 peptide vaccine. This rearrangement joins TRBV18 to TRBJ2-3, with D unresolved. CDR3 in amino acids: CASSPFEVVLTDTQYF. The CDR3, as DNA: TGTGCCAGCTCACCCTTCGAAGTTGTTCTCACAGATACGCAGTATTTT. Variable domain in full (rest from reference TRBV18 and TRBJ2-3): NAGVMQNPRHLVRRRGQEARLRCSPMKGHSHVYWYRQLPEEGLKFMVYLQKENIIDESGMPKERFSAEFPKEGPSILRIQQVVRGDSAAYFCASSPFEVVLTDTQYFGPGTRLTVL.